Below are 16 T cell receptor beta chains sequenced from a single sample in a study of T cell repertoires in cytomegalovirus infection. These receptors have no known antigen. TCRdb itself ran the reads through MiXCR, one entry per CDR3 protein. The sample carries approximately 990,000 distinct CDR3 sequences, roughly 30% recorded once. The specimen comprised cultured CD8+ T cells from PBMCs, sampled from culture after CMV antigen stimulation. The origin of the receptors is a human donor in good health (CMV status not recorded). Some clones in this sample may be carry-over from other donors' samples.

This clonotype was picked up a small number of times. The chain employs TRBV6-1 and TRBJ1-1; D remains ambiguous. The germline gives CDR1 MNHNS, CDR2 SASEGT. Trimming took 7 bases from V and 3 from J, leaving 3 bases between them. This CDR3 is built from 10 residues. CDR3 in DNA: TGTGCCAGCATATACACTGAAGCTTTCTTT. Amino acids: CASIYTEAFF.

This rearrangement joins TRBV28 to TRBJ2-7; tentative D call: TRBD2 (6 bases). This CDR3 has 14 amino acids. In germline, CDR1 is MDHEN, CDR2 SYDVKM. Between the trimmed V and J ends, which lost 5 bases and 3 bases, there was a span of 14 bases. This chain's CDR3 is CASSRLRGGYEQYV. The CDR3 DNA reads TGTGCCAGCAGTCGTTTGCGGGGTGGCTACGAGCAGTACGTC.

This chain links TRBV12-3 or TRBV12-4 with TRBJ2-3; maybe TRBD1 (6 bases). The CDR3 has 18 residues. Trimming shortened V by 3 bases and J by 2 bases, and 21 bases separated the two germline ends. In DNA, the CDR3 is TGTGCCAGCAGTTTTCTATTGAAGCCGGACAGCCCCACAGATACGCAGTATTTT. Its protein is CASSFLLKPDSPTDTQYF.

This clonotype was seen more than once but under ten times. The chain is built from TRBV6-6 and TRBJ2-3, with a possible D match to TRBD1 (6 bases). CDR1 is MNHNY, CDR2 SVGAGI, per germline (reference sequence). V gave up 4 bases and J gave up 4 bases, with 12 bases separating them. The CDR3 sequence is 14 residues long. CDR3 protein: CASSSDRPPDTQYF. In nucleotides, the CDR3 is TGTGCCAGCAGTTCGGACAGACCCCCAGATACGCAGTATTTT.

This chain joins TRBV12-3 or TRBV12-4 and TRBJ2-7; D gene uncertain. This CDR3 has 13 amino acids. V lost 3 bases, J lost 5 bases, and 11 bases lay in between. This chain's CDR3 is CASSFCYTNEQYV. CDR3 nucleotide sequence: TGTGCCAGCAGTTTTTGTTACACGAACGAGCAGTACGTC.

The CDR3 spells CASSLAEQGTYEQYF. The CDR3 DNA is TGTGCCAGCAGCTTAGCCGAACAGGGGACCTACGAGCAGTACTTC. V gene TRBV7-9 combines with J gene TRBJ2-7; 7 bases are a match to TRBD1. Germline V lookup: CDR1 SEHNR, CDR2 FQNEAQ (reference sequence). The CDR3 totals 15 residues. After removal of 0 bases from V and 2 bases from J, the junction contained 4 bases not matched to a gene.

The chain uses TRBV9 and TRBJ1-6; no reliable D call. V was clipped by 0 bases and J by 6 bases, with 4 bases between them. CDR3 length: 13 residues. In germline, CDR1 is SGDLS, CDR2 YYNGEE. The CDR3 loop reads CASSVGTNSPLHF. For the CDR3, the DNA is TGTGCCAGCAGCGTAGGCACTAATTCACCCCTCCACTTT.

The chain links TRBV7-2 to TRBJ1-1; 12 bases match TRBD1. This CDR3 is built from 21 residues. Germline loops: CDR1 SGHTA, CDR2 FQGNSA. Unmatched junction bases numbered 19, after V lost 4 bases and J lost 1 base. CDR3 region: CASSYRTTGWDRGLRNTEAFF. DNA for the CDR3: TGTGCCAGCAGCTACCGGACGACAGGTTGGGACAGGGGGCTAAGGAACACTGAAGCTTTCTTT.

This clonotype has more than one count but fewer than ten. The chain is built from TRBV11-2 and TRBJ2-2, with D possibly being TRBD1 or TRBD2 (5 bases each). Trimming shortened V by 7 bases and J by 3 bases, and 9 bases separated the two germline ends. This CDR3 is 13 amino acids long. In germline, CDR1 is SGHAT, CDR2 FQNNGV. CDR3 sequence reads: CASMRGYTGELFF. Here the CDR3 DNA reads TGTGCCAGCATGAGGGGATACACCGGGGAGCTGTTTTTT.

The chain is built from TRBV6-2 or TRBV6-3 and TRBJ2-1; 11 nucleotides agree with TRBD2. Germline CDR1 reads MNHEY; CDR2 reads SVGEGT. J lost 6 bases, V lost 9 bases, and 7 bases had no gene match. The CDR3 has 14 amino acids. CDR3 sequence: CASRLAGIFNEQFF. CDR3 nucleotides: TGTGCCAGTAGACTAGCGGGGATATTCAATGAGCAGTTCTTC.

V usage is TRBV9 and J usage is TRBJ1-2; tentative D call: TRBD1 (6 bases). Germline CDR1 is SGDLS and CDR2 is YYNGEE. V was shortened by 7 bases and J by 4 bases, with 17 bases between the two germline ends. The CDR3 is 14 residues long. The CDR3 DNA reads as TGTGCCAGCGACTCTGGACGGGGGGCCTATGGCTACACCTTC. It encodes CASDSGRGAYGYTF. Variable domain in full (rest from reference TRBV9 and TRBJ1-2): DSGVTQTPKHLITATGQRVTLRCSPRSGDLSVYWYQQSLDQGLQFLIQYYNGEERAKGNILERFSAQQFPDLHSELNLSSLELGDSALYFCASDSGRGAYGYTFGSGTRLTVV.

This clonotype appeared a few times. V is TRBV27 and J is TRBJ2-5; 10 bases agree with TRBD2. Per the germline V gene, CDR1 is MNHEY and CDR2 is SMNVEV (reference sequence). V lost 0 bases and J lost 5; bases outside the gene matches: 9. The CDR3 runs 17 residues. The CDR3 spells CASSLSLGTSVDETQYF. CDR3 nucleotides: TGTGCCAGCAGTTTATCCCTTGGGACTAGCGTTGATGAGACCCAGTACTTC.

This clonotype was picked up many times. The chain employs TRBV7-8 and TRBJ2-7, with 7 bases aligning to TRBD2. V lost 4 bases, J lost 2 bases, and 2 bases stayed unmatched. CDR1 and CDR2 (germline): SGHVS, FQNEAQ. The CDR3 is 13 amino acids. In DNA form, the CDR3 reads TGTGCCAGCAGCTACGGGACTACCTACGAGCAGTACGTC. It specifies CASSYGTTYEQYV.

The chain links TRBV7-6 to TRBJ1-2; perhaps TRBD1 as D (5 bases). V was cut by 4 bases and J by 2 bases, with 11 bases left in between. CDR1 and CDR2 from the germline V gene are SGHVS and FNYEAQ. The CDR3 totals 14 residues. The CDR3 DNA sequence: TGTGCCAGCAGCTCACCGGACACCAACTATGGCTACACCTTC. Protein product: CASSSPDTNYGYTF.

This clonotype was seen a handful of times. The rearrangement uses TRBV12-3 or TRBV12-4 and TRBJ1-2; D is uncertain. The CDR3 extends over 12 amino acids. V was cut by 8 bases and J by 4 bases, with 11 bases left in between. The CDR3 protein is CASQESPYGYTF. Here the CDR3 DNA reads TGTGCCAGCCAGGAGTCCCCCTATGGCTACACCTTC.

The chain recombines TRBV7-9 with TRBJ2-3, with 10 nucleotides matching TRBD1. This CDR3 region has 15 residues. The trim removed 11 bases at V and 0 bases at J, leaving 8 bases unmatched. CDR1 is SEHNR and CDR2 is FQNEAQ in the germline V gene (reference sequence). This chain's CDR3 is CACPPGQGSTDTQYF. DNA of the CDR3: TGTGCCTGCCCTCCGGGACAGGGGAGCACAGATACGCAGTATTTT.